This T cell receptor (beta chain) appears in the sequencing data of a study of T cells in Graves' hyperthyroidism and ophthalmopathy. Study context: Peripheral blood draws took place at initial diagnosis, ahead of any treatment.

Lactation, pregnancy, other autoimmune disease or uncontrolled infection led to exclusion of patients. Diagnosis relied on clinical symptoms, serum thyroxine and TRAb, thyroid ultrasound and orbital computed tomography. RNA transcripts were the template for amplifying TCR beta CDR3 regions. First-round RT-PCR of the TCR CDR3 relied on the HTBI primer set. TCRdb reanalysed the multiplex PCR reads using MiXCR and keeps one entry per CDR3 protein. The sample contains around 720,000 distinct CDR3 sequences, 35% of which appear only once. Points from the study as a whole: Model predictions of ophthalmopathy came a median approximately 6.5 months before onset.

As for this clonotype: As yet, its antigen is unknown.

The CDR3 length is 14 residues. The V end was cut by 6 bases, the J end by 6 bases, with 17 bases between. This TCR was sampled from a woman aged 40 to 50 with Graves' hyperthyroidism. The V and J genes are TRBV12-3 or TRBV12-4 and TRBJ1-1, with D hard to call. The sample was blood. The CDR3 DNA reads TGTGCCAGCAGAAGTTTCGACTTCACGTCTGAAGCTTTCTTT. It translates to CASRSFDFTSEAFF.